This TCR beta chain was sequenced during a study of regulatory T cells in long-lasting Graves disease. Time point denoted: newly diagnosed GD, antithyroid drugs for less than 3 months. Isolated PBMC RNA provided the starting material for the TCR library. Through Arm-PCR of CDR3 regions and iRepertoire HTBI primers, TCR beta libraries were built. TCRdb called the multiplex PCR reads again in MiXCR, with one record for every CDR3 protein. The data show approximately 490,000 distinct CDR3 sequences, with 15% to 20% seen just once and 9.5% to 15% held by the top ten. This sample also belongs to another study, concerning T cells in Graves' hyperthyroidism and ophthalmopathy. That report adds: HTBI primers were the set used in a first-round RT-PCR of the TCR CDR3. Ophthalmopathy, as predicted by the model, came a median around 6 months after the prediction.

This sequence originates from a man in his forties with Graves disease. The starting material was peripheral blood mononuclear cells (PBMCs), obtained at new diagnosis, from a patient treated with antithyroid drugs.

This CDR3 is CASSPTPGAVGETQYF. The DNA of the CDR3 is TGTGCCAGCAGCCCCACCCCGGGGGCGGTTGGTGAGACCCAGTACTTC. The chain couples TRBV7-9 to TRBJ2-5; TRBD1 or TRBD2 may be the D gene (6 bases each). V lost 5 bases and J 5 bases, leaving 21 bases between the germline ends. Germline V gives CDR1 SEHNR, CDR2 FQNEAQ (reference sequence). The CDR3 is made up of 16 amino acids.